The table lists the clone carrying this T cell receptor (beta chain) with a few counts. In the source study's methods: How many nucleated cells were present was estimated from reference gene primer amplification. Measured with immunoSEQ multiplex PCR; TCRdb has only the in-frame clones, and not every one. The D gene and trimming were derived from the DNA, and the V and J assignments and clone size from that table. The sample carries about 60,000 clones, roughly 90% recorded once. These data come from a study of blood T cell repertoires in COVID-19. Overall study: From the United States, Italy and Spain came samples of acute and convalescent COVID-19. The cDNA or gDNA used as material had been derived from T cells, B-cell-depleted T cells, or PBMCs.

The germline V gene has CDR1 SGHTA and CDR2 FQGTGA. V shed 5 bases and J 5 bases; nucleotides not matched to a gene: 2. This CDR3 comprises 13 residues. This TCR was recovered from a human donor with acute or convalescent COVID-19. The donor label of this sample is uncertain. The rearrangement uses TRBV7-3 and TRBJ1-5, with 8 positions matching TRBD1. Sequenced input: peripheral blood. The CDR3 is CASSPTGDQPQHF. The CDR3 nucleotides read TGTGCCAGCAGCCCGACAGGGGATCAGCCCCAGCATTTT.